These 26 T cell receptor beta chains came from one sample sequenced in a study of chemoradiotherapy in HPV16-positive cancers. Only in-frame clones appear in the TCRdb table, and some are missing; sequencing was by immunoSEQ multiplex PCR. This sample has roughly 21,000 clones, with approximately 89% found just once. The sample was blood, taken from a patient who underwent chemoradiotherapy. Receptor source: a human donor with HPV-associated anogenital cancer.

The rearrangement uses TRBV6-5 and TRBJ1-2; the match to TRBD1 covers 9 bases. V lost 11 bases, J lost 8 bases, and 12 bases stayed unmatched. The CDR3 is 13 residues long. Germline CDR1 reads MNHEY; CDR2 reads SVGAGI. The CDR3 sequence is CAAGQGSTGGYTF. The DNA of the CDR3 is TGTGCCGCTGGACAGGGGTCTACTGGAGGCTACACCTTC.

The chain is built from TRBV15 and TRBJ1-4; D may be TRBD1 (5 bases). The V end was cut by 3 bases, the J end by 5 bases, with 19 bases between. Germline CDR1 is LNHNV and CDR2 is YYDKDF (reference sequence). CDR3 length equals 17 residues. The CDR3 is CATSRPATGVQNEKLFF. As DNA, the CDR3 is TGTGCCACCAGCAGGCCCGCGACGGGGGTGCAAAATGAAAAACTGTTTTTT.

The chain uses TRBV28 and TRBJ1-5, with D possibly matching TRBD1 (5 bases). This CDR3 is 16 amino acids long. The V end was cut by 5 bases, the J end by 2 bases, with 16 bases between. Germline V gene data show CDR1 as MDHEN and CDR2 as SYDVKM. In DNA form, the CDR3 reads TGTGCCAGCAGTCCTTCAGGGTCGCTCGGCAATCAGCCCCAGCATTTT. It yields the protein CASSPSGSLGNQPQHF.

This sequence joins TRBV11-3 and TRBJ2-7, with a possible D match to TRBD2 (5 bases). This CDR3 has 14 amino acids. Germline CDR1 and CDR2: SGHNT and YENEEA. V was trimmed by 3 bases and J by 0 bases, leaving 9 bases between them. In DNA form, the CDR3 reads TGTGCCAGCAGCTTTCGGGAAACCTCCTACGAGCAGTACTTC. It translates to CASSFRETSYEQYF.

In this sample, this clone turned up once. The rearrangement joins TRBV25-1 to TRBJ1-1; D uncertain. Germline V lookup: CDR1 MGHDK, CDR2 SYGVNS. The CDR3 runs 14 residues. V lost 3 bases and J lost 2, with 10 bases in between. CDR3 protein: CASSEGFYNTEAFF. For the CDR3, the DNA is TGTGCCAGCAGTGAGGGGTTTTATAACACTGAAGCTTTCTTT. The full variable domain, rest sourced from reference TRBV25-1 and TRBJ1-1, is EADIYQTPRYLVIGTGKKITLECSQTMGHDKMYWYQQDPGMELHLIHYSYGVNSTEKGDLSSESTVSRIRTEHFPLTLESARPSHTSQYLCASSEGFYNTEAFFGQGTRLTVV.

This clone appeared once. In nucleotides, the CDR3 is TGTGCCAGCAGTCCGTACAGGAGGGGCCAAGAGACCCAGTACTTC. Translating it yields CASSPYRRGQETQYF. V usage is TRBV28 and J usage is TRBJ2-5, with TRBD2 as a possible D gene (6 bases). The V gene lost 5 bases and the J gene lost 1 base, with 14 bases spanning the gap. The CDR3 covers 15 residues. Germline V gene data show CDR1 as MDHEN and CDR2 as SYDVKM.

The V gene is TRBV19, the J gene TRBJ1-5; unclear D gene. Germline V lookup: CDR1 LNHDA, CDR2 SQIVND (reference sequence). V was clipped by 3 bases and J by 1 base, with 13 bases between them. The CDR3 covers 16 residues. The CDR3 DNA is TGTGCCAGTAGTATTCCCACTACGCACAGCAATCAGCCCCAGCATTTT. Translating gives CASSIPTTHSNQPQHF.

The sample holds one count of this clone. This sequence joins TRBV5-4 and TRBJ2-2; D unclear. The V end lost 0 bases, the J end lost 5 bases, and 11 bases lay between the germline ends. The CDR3 spans 15 residues. The germline V gene encodes CDR1 SGHNT and CDR2 YYREEE (reference sequence). The CDR3 here is CASSLGGPQTGELFF. CDR3 coding DNA: TGTGCCAGCAGCTTGGGCGGTCCTCAAACCGGGGAGCTGTTTTTT.

The V call is TRBV5-1, the J call TRBJ2-1; 8 bases line up with TRBD2. This CDR3 region has 15 residues. Trimming took 8 bases from V and 4 from J; bases not matched to a gene: 11. Germline assignment: CDR1 SGHRS and CDR2 YFSETQ. CDR3 sequence: CASTGIAGSYNEQFF. DNA for the CDR3: TGCGCCAGTACGGGAATAGCGGGGAGTTACAATGAGCAGTTCTTC.

This clone appeared a few times. Other DNA sequences within the sample encode an identical CDR3. The chain carries TRBV2 and TRBJ1-1; D ambiguous. The V end lost 4 bases, the J end lost 0 bases, and 9 bases lay between the germline ends. The germline CDR1 and CDR2 sequences are SNHLY and FYNNEI. The CDR3 contains 14 residues. In DNA form, the CDR3 reads TGTGCCAGCAGTGCCGGACGGATGAACACTGAAGCTTTCTTT. Residues: CASSAGRMNTEAFF.

The chain joins TRBV9 to TRBJ2-5, with 8 bases fitting TRBD2. Germline V gives CDR1 SGDLS, CDR2 YYNGEE. The CDR3 has 17 residues. Germline trimming cut 0 bases from V and 1 base from J; bases unmatched to any gene: 8. The CDR3 DNA sequence: TGTGCCAGCAGCGTAGCGTCCAGCGGGGGCTTCCAAGAGACCCAGTACTTC. The encoded protein is CASSVASSGGFQETQYF.

The chain carries TRBV18 and TRBJ2-5, with unresolved D. The CDR3 is made up of 13 amino acids. CDR1 is KGHSH, CDR2 LQKENI, per germline. Trimming shortened V by 2 bases and J by 2 bases, and 6 bases separated the two germline ends. CDR3 sequence: CASSPSRQETQYF. CDR3 bases: TGTGCCAGCTCACCAAGCAGGCAAGAGACCCAGTACTTC.

The chain uses TRBV29-1 and TRBJ2-7; D is perhaps TRBD1 (8 bases). Trimming took 7 bases from V and 5 from J, leaving 18 bases between them. This CDR3 spans 13 amino acids. In germline, CDR1 is SQVTM, CDR2 ANQGSEA. The chain's CDR3 is CSADTGGANEQYF. DNA for the CDR3: TGCAGCGCCGATACAGGGGGGGCGAACGAGCAGTACTTC.

This clone showed up just a few times. This sequence joins TRBV2 and TRBJ1-1; D is unclear. In germline, CDR1 is SNHLY, CDR2 FYNNEI. The V gene lost 2 bases and the J gene lost 1 base, with 5 bases spanning the gap. The CDR3 length is 13 residues. CDR3: CASSELPNTEAFF. The CDR3 DNA reads TGTGCCAGCAGTGAACTACCGAACACTGAAGCTTTCTTT.

As concerns this clone: The sample holds other DNA sequences that translate to the same CDR3. The chain uses TRBV18 and TRBJ1-1, with D uncertain. The CDR3 spans 15 residues. V was shortened by 1 base and J by 4 bases, with 13 bases between the two germline ends. Germline assignment: CDR1 KGHSH and CDR2 LQKENI. The CDR3 loop reads CASSPLDTKGTEAFF. In DNA, the CDR3 is TGTGCCAGCTCACCACTTGACACTAAAGGCACTGAAGCTTTCTTT.

In this sample, this clone turned up once. The chain joins TRBV5-1 to TRBJ2-3; a weak D match, TRBD2 (6 bases). Trimming removed 2 bases at V and 3 bases at J, with 7 bases between. CDR1 and CDR2 (germline): SGHRS, YFSETQ. The CDR3 has 13 amino acids. Here the CDR3 reads CASSFLATDTQYF. In DNA form, the CDR3 reads TGCGCCAGCAGCTTTCTAGCGACAGATACGCAGTATTTT.

The genes are TRBV19 and TRBJ2-5; TRBD2 is a possible D gene (6 bases). The CDR3 runs 15 residues. Trimming removed 3 bases at V and 4 bases at J, with 15 bases between. Looked up from germline, CDR1 is LNHDA and CDR2 is SQIVND (reference sequence). CDR3 nucleotides: TGTGCCAGTAGTATTGGAGGGGTACGGTCAGAGACCCAGTACTTC. This encodes CASSIGGVRSETQYF. The variable domain in full, completed from reference TRBV19 and TRBJ2-5, reads DGGITQSPKYLFRKEGQNVTLSCEQNLNHDAMYWYRQDPGQGLRLIYYSQIVNDFQKGDIAEGYSVSREKKESFPLTVTSAQKNPTAFYLCASSIGGVRSETQYFGPGTRLLVL.

The V and J genes are TRBV7-9 and TRBJ1-5, with 8 bases lining up with TRBD1. The V gene's germline CDR1 is SEHNR and CDR2 FQNEAQ (reference sequence). This CDR3 is 18 amino acids long. V dropped 3 bases and J dropped 11; count of bases not matched to a gene: 21. CDR3 amino acids: CASSFARTGNSLGVSQHF. CDR3 DNA sequence: TGTGCCAGCAGCTTTGCTAGGACAGGGAACAGTTTGGGAGTATCCCAGCATTTT.

The V and J genes are TRBV2 and TRBJ2-7; 13 nucleotides align to TRBD2. J was trimmed by 4 bases and V by 6 bases; bases with no gene match: 3. The CDR3 totals 14 residues. Germline V CDR1 and CDR2: SNHLY, FYNNEI. CDR3: CASRATSGRYEQYF. CDR3 in DNA: TGTGCCAGCAGAGCGACTAGCGGGAGGTACGAGCAGTACTTC.

In DNA, the CDR3 is TGTGCCAGCAGTCCGCAGGGGGCAGGCAATCAGCCCCAGCATTTT. Translation: CASSPQGAGNQPQHF. The chain employs TRBV28 and TRBJ1-5, with 8 nucleotides matching TRBD1. Looked up from germline, CDR1 is MDHEN and CDR2 is SYDVKM. The trim removed 5 bases at V and 2 bases at J, leaving 5 bases unmatched. CDR3 length: 15 amino acids. Based on the CDR3 plus reference TRBV28 and TRBJ1-5, the full variable domain is DVKVTQSSRYLVKRTGEKVFLECVQDMDHENMFWYRQDPGLGLRLIYFSYDVKMKEKGDIPEGYSVSREKKERFSLILESASTNQTSMYLCASSPQGAGNQPQHFGDGTRLSIL.

The J gene is TRBJ2-7, the V gene TRBV4-3; 9 bases line up with TRBD2. V dropped 3 bases and J dropped 4; count of bases not matched to a gene: 7. The germline CDR1 and CDR2 sequences are LGHNA and YSLEER. The length of the CDR3 is 15 residues. CDR3 in DNA: TGCGCCAGCAGCCAGGTAGCGGGAGTAGGGTACGAGCAGTACTTC. This encodes CASSQVAGVGYEQYF.

By sample fraction, this clone is medium-sized (0.01 to 0.1%). The rearrangement links TRBV7-9 to TRBJ2-7; TRBD1 is a possible D gene (5 bases). The CDR3 covers 14 residues. Germline CDR1 is SEHNR and CDR2 is FQNEAQ (reference sequence). With 6 bases removed from V and 5 bases from J, the gap between germline ends came to 17 bases. Here the CDR3 reads CASSLQDSTDEQYF. The CDR3 DNA sequence: TGTGCCAGCAGTCTTCAAGACAGTACTGACGAGCAGTACTTC.

The V and J genes are TRBV6-1 and TRBJ1-1, with unresolved D. Trimming removed 7 bases at V and 3 bases at J, with 9 bases between. The CDR3 is 12 residues long. The V gene's germline CDR1 is MNHNS and CDR2 SASEGT. Here the CDR3 DNA reads TGTGCCAGCACCGATTCCCACACTGAAGCTTTCTTT. Residues: CASTDSHTEAFF.

This clone appeared a few times. This chain links TRBV19 with TRBJ2-7, with 10 bases lining up with TRBD1. CDR3 length: 14 residues. V lost 7 bases and J lost 7; bases outside the gene matches: 10. Germline lookup yields CDR1 LNHDA and CDR2 SQIVND (reference sequence). As DNA, the CDR3 is TGTGCCAGTAAACCGGGACAGGGGACTTGGGAGCAGTACTTC. This codes for CASKPGQGTWEQYF.

This clone was seen once. The chain is built from TRBV5-1 and TRBJ2-2; 7 bases line up with TRBD2. Germline V gene sequence: CDR1 SGHRS, CDR2 YFSETQ. V lost 1 base, J lost 2 bases, and 2 bases stayed unmatched. The CDR3 is 15 residues long. CDR3 residues: CASSLTSVNTGELFF. The CDR3 DNA reads as TGCGCCAGCAGCTTGACTAGCGTCAACACCGGGGAGCTGTTTTTT. The whole variable domain, filled in from reference TRBV5-1 and TRBJ2-2, reads KAGVTQTPRYLIKTRGQQVTLSCSPISGHRSVSWYQQTPGQGLQFLFEYFSETQRNKGNFPGRFSGRQFSNSRSEMNVSTLELGDSALYLCASSLTSVNTGELFFGEGSRLTVL.

This rearrangement joins TRBV28 to TRBJ1-2, with TRBD1 as a possible D gene (6 bases). The V and J ends lost 6 bases and 1 base respectively, with 9 bases between them. This CDR3 contains 13 residues. The germline gives CDR1 MDHEN, CDR2 SYDVKM. Here the CDR3 DNA reads TGTGCCAGCAGCCGAGGGGGTAACTATGGCTACACCTTC. Protein: CASSRGGNYGYTF.